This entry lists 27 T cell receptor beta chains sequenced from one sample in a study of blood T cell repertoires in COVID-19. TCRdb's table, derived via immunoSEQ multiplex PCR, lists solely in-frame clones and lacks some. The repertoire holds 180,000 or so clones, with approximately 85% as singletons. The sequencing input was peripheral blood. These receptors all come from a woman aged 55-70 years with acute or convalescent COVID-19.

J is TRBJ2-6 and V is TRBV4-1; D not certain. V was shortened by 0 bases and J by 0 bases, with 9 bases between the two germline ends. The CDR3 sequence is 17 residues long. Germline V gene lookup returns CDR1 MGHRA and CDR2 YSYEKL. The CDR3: CASSQDSQYSGANVLTF. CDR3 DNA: TGCGCCAGCAGCCAAGATTCACAGTACTCTGGGGCCAACGTCCTGACTTTC.

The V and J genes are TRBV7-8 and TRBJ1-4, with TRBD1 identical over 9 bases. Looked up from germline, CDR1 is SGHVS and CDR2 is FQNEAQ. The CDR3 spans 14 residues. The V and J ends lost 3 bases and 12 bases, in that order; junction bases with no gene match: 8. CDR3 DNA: TGTGCCAGCAGCTTTGGGACAGGGAGAGAGGAACTGTTTTTT. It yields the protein CASSFGTGREELFF.

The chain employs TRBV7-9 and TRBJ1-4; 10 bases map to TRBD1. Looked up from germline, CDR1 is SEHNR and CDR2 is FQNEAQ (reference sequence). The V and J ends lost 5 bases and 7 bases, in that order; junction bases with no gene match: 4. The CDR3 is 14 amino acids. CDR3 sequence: CASSLGQGREKLFF. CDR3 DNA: TGTGCCAGCAGCCTGGGACAGGGGCGTGAAAAACTGTTTTTT.

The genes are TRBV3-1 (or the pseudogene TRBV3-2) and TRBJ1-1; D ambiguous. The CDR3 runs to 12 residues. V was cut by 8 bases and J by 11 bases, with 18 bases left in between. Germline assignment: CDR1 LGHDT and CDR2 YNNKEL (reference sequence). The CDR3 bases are TGTGCCAGCTCCCAAGCGGGTAACGAGGCTTTCTTT. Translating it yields CASSQAGNEAFF.

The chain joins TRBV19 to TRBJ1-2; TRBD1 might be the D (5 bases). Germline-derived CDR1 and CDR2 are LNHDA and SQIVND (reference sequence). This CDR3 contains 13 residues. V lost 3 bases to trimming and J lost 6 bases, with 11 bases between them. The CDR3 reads CASSITRGDGYTF. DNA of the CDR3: TGTGCCAGTAGTATTACCCGGGGGGATGGCTACACCTTC.

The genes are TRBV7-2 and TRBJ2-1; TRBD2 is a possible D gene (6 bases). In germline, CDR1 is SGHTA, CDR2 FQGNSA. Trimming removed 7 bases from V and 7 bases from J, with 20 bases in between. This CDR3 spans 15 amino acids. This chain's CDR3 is CASTNYLGGTNEQFF. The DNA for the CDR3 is TGTGCCAGCACAAATTATTTGGGGGGAACGAATGAGCAGTTCTTC.

The CDR3 loop is CASSPGFRHEQYF. In nucleotides, the CDR3 is TGTGCCAGCAGCCCGGGTTTCCGGCACGAGCAGTACTTC. The genes are TRBV6-5 and TRBJ2-7, with D unresolved. The germline V and J ends were trimmed by 6 bases and 5 bases, with 14 bases remaining between them. Germline V gene data show CDR1 as MNHEY and CDR2 as SVGAGI. The CDR3 runs 13 residues.

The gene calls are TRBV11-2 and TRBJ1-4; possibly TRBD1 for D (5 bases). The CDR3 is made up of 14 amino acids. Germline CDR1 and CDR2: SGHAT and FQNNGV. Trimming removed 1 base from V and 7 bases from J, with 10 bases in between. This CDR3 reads CASSLGGGIEKLFF. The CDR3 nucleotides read TGTGCCAGCAGCTTAGGGGGGGGGATTGAAAAACTGTTTTTT.

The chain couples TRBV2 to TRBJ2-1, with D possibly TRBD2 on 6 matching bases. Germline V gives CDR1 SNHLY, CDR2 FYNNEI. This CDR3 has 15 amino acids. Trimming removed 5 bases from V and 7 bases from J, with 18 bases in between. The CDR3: CASSPRLDGFNEQFF. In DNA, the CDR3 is TGTGCCAGCAGTCCCAGACTAGATGGGTTTAATGAGCAGTTCTTC.

The CDR3 DNA reads as TGTGCCAGCAGCGACTCTCCCTCCTACGAGCAGTACGTC. Protein: CASSDSPSYEQYV. V and J are TRBV2 and TRBJ2-7; no clear D gene. This CDR3 has 13 residues. CDR1 SNHLY and CDR2 FYNNEI come from the germline V gene. Trimming removed 6 bases at V and 0 bases at J, with 9 bases between.

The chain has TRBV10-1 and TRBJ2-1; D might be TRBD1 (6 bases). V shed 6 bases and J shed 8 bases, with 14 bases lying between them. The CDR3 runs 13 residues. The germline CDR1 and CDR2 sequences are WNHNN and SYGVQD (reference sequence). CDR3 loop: CASRTRGCDEQFF. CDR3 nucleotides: TGCGCCAGCAGGACCAGGGGTTGTGATGAGCAGTTCTTC.

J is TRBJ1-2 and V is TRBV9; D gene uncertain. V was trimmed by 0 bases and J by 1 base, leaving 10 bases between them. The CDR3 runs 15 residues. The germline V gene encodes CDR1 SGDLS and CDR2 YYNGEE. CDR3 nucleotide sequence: TGTGCCAGCAGCGTAGGTACAACCCATAACTATGGCTACACCTTC. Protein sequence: CASSVGTTHNYGYTF.

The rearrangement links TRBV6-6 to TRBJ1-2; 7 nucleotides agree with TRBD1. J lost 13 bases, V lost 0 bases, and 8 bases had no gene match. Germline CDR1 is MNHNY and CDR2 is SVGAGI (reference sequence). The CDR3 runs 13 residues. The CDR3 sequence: CASSYSGDRETTF. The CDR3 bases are TGTGCCAGCAGTTACTCGGGGGACAGAGAGACCACCTTC.

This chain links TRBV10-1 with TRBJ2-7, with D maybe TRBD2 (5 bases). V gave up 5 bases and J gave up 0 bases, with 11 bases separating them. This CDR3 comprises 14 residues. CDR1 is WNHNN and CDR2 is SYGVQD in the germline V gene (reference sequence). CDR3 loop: CASSRTSSSYEQYF. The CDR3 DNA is TGCGCCAGCAGTCGGACTTCTAGCTCCTACGAGCAGTACTTC.

CDR3: CASSSRVYPRQYV. Here the CDR3 DNA reads TGTGCCAGCAGTTCACGGGTGTACCCGCGGCAGTACGTC. This sequence joins TRBV6-6 and TRBJ2-7, with D unclear. V gave up 4 bases and J gave up 9 bases, with 16 bases separating them. The CDR3 spans 13 residues. Per the germline V gene, CDR1 is MNHNY and CDR2 is SVGAGI (reference sequence).

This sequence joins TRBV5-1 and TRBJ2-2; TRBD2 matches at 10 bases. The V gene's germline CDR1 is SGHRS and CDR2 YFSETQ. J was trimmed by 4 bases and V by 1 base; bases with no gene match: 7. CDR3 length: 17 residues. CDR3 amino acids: CASSLRGTSAFTGELFF. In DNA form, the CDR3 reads TGCGCCAGCAGCTTGCGTGGGACTAGCGCGTTCACCGGGGAGCTGTTTTTT.

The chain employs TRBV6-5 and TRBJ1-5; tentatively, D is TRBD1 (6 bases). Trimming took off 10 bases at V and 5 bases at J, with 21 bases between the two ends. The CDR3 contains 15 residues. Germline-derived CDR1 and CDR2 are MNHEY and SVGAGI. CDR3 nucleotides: TGTGCCATCAAATCCACAGGGCAATGGCATCAGCCCCAGCATTTT. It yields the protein CAIKSTGQWHQPQHF.

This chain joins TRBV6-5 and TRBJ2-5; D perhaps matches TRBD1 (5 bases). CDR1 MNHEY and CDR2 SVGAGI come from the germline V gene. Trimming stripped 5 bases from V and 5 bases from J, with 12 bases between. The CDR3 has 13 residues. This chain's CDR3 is CASSPDSPETQYF. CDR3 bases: TGTGCCAGCAGTCCCGACAGCCCGGAGACCCAGTACTTC.

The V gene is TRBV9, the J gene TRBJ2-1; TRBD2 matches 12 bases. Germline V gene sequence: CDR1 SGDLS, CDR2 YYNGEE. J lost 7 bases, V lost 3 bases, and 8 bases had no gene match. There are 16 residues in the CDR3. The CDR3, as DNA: TGTGCCAGCAGCGCAAGACTAGCGGGAGTACCAAATGAGCAGTTCTTC. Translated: CASSARLAGVPNEQFF.

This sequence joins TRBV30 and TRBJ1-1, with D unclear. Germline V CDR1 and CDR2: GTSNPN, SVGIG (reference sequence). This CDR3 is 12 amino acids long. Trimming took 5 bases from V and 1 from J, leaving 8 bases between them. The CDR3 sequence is CAWSRRNTEAFF. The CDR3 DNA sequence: TGTGCCTGGTCTAGGAGGAACACTGAAGCTTTCTTT.

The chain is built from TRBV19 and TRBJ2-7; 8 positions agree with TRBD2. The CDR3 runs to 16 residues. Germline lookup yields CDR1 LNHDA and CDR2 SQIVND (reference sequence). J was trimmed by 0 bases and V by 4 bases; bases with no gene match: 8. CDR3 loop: CASSRGTSGSSYEQYF. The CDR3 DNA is TGTGCCAGTAGTAGGGGAACGAGCGGGAGCTCCTACGAGCAGTACTTC.

The DNA for the CDR3 is TGTGCCAGCAGGAGGTCCTCTGGAAACACCATATATTTT. Translated, it gives CASRRSSGNTIYF. This chain links TRBV12-3 or TRBV12-4 with TRBJ1-3; no clear D gene. The CDR3 is 13 residues long. Trimming took 6 bases from V and 0 from J, leaving 6 bases between them.

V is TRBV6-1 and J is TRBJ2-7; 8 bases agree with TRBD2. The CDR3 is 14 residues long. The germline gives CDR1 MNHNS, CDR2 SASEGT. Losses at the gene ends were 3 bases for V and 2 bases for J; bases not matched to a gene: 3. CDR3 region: CASSDTGGPYEQYV. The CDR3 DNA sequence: TGTGCCAGCAGTGATACGGGAGGGCCCTACGAGCAGTACGTC.

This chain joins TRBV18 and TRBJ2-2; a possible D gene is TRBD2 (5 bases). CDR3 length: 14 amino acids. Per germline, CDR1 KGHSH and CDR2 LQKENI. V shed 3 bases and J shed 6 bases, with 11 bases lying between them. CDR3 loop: CASSPGLQAGELFF. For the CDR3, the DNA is TGTGCCAGCTCACCCGGACTTCAGGCCGGGGAGCTGTTTTTT.

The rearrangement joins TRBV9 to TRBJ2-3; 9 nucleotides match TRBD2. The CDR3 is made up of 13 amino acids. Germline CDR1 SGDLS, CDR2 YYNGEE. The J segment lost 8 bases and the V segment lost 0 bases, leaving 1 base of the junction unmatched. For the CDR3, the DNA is TGTGCCAGCAGCGTAGAAGCGGGAGGTACGCAGTATTTT. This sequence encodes CASSVEAGGTQYF.

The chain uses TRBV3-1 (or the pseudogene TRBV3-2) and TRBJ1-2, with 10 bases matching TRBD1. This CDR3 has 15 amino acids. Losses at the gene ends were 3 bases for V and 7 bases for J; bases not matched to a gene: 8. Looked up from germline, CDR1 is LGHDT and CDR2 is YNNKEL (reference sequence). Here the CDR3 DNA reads TGTGCCAGCAGCCACGCGGCAGGACAGGGGGGTGGCTACACCTTC. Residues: CASSHAAGQGGGYTF.

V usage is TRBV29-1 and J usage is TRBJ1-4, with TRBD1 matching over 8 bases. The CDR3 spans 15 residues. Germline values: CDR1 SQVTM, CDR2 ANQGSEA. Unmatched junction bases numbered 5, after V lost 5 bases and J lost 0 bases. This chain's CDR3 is CSVRTGTSTNEKLFF. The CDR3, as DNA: TGCAGCGTTCGGACAGGGACTTCAACTAATGAAAAACTGTTTTTT.